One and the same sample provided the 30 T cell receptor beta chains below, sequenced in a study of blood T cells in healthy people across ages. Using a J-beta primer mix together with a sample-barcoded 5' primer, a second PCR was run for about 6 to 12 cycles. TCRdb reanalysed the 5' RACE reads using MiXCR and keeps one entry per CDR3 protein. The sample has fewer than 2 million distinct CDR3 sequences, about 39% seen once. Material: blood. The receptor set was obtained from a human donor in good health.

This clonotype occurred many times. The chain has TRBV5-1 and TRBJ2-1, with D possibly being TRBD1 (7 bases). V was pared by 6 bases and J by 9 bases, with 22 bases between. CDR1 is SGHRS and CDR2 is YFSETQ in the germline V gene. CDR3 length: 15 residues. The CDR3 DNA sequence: TGCGCCAGCACCCGCGGAGGGGGCGCGATGAGTGAGCAGTTCTTC. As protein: CASTRGGGAMSEQFF.

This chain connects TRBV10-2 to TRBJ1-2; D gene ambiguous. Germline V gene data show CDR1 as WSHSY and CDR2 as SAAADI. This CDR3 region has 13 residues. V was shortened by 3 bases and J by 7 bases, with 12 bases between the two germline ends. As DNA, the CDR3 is TGCGCCAGCAGTGATTGGGGTGGCTGTGGCTACACCTTC. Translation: CASSDWGGCGYTF.

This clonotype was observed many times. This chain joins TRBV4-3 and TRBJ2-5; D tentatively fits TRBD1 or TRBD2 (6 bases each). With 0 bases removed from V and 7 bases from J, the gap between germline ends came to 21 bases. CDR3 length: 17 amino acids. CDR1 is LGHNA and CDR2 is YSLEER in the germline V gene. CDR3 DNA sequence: TGCGCCAGCAGCCAAGATTGGAGGGGGACGATGAGGGGGACCCAGTACTTC. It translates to CASSQDWRGTMRGTQYF.

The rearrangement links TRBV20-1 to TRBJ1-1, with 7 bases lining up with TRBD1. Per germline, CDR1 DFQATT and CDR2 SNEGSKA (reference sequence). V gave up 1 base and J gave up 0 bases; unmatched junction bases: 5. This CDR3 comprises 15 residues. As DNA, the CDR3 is TGCAGTGCTAGAGTTACCGGGACAGTGAACACTGAAGCTTTCTTT. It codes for CSARVTGTVNTEAFF.

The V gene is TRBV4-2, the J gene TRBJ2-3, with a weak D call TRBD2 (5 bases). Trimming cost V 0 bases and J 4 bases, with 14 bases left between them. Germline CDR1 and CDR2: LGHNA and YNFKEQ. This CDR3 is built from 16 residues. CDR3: CASSQEASGGPDTQYF. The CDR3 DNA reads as TGTGCCAGCAGCCAAGAGGCGAGCGGTGGCCCAGATACGCAGTATTTT.

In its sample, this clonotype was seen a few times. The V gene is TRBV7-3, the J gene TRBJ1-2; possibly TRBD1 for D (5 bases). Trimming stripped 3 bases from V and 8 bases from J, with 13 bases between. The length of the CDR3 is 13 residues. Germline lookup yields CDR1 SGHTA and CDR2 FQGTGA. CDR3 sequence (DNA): TGTGCCAGCAGCTTCCTTCGGGGGAACGGCTACACCTTC. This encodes CASSFLRGNGYTF.

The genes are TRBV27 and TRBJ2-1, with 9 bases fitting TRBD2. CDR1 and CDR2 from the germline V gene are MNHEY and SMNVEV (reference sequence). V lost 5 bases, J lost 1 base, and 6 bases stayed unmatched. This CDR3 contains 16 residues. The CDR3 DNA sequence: TGTGCCAGCAGTGTCCTAGCGGGGCAGTCCTACAATGAGCAGTTCTTC. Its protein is CASSVLAGQSYNEQFF.

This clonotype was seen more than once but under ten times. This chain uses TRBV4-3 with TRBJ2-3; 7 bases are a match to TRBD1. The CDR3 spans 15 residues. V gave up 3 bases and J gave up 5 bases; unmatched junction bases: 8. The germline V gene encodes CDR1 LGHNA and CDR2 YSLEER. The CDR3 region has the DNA TGCGCCAGCAGCCAGATCTTATCAGGGGGAGATACGCAGTATTTT. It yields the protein CASSQILSGGDTQYF.

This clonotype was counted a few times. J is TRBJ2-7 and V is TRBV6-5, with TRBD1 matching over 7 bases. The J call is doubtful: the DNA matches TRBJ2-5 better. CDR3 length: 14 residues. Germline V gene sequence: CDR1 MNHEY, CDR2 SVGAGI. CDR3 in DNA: TGTGCCGTGCAAGGGGCAGCAGGGGGAGAGACCCAGTACTTC. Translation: CAVQGAAGGETQYF.

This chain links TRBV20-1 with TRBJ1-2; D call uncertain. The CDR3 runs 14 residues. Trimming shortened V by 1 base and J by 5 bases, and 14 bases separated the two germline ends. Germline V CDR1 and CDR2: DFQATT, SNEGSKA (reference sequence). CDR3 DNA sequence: TGCAGTGCTAGAGTTTTCGATCCCGAGTATGGCTACACCTTC. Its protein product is CSARVFDPEYGYTF.

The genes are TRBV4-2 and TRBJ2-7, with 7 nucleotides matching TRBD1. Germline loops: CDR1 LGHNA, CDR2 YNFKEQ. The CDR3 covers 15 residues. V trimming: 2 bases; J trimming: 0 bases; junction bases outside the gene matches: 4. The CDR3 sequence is CASSQSGTASYEQYF. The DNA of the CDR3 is TGTGCCAGCAGCCAATCCGGGACAGCCTCCTACGAGCAGTACTTC.

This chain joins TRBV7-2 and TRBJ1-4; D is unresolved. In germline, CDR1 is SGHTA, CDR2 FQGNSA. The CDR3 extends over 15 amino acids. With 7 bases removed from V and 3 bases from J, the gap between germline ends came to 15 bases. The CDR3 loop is CASTLLSGPNEKLFF. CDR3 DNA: TGTGCCAGCACCTTGCTTTCGGGTCCTAATGAAAAACTGTTTTTT.

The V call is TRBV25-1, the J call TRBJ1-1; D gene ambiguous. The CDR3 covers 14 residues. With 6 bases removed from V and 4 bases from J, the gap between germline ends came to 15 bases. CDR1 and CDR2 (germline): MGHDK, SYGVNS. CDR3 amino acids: CASSGVWWSTEAFF. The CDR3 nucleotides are TGTGCCAGCAGCGGAGTTTGGTGGAGCACTGAAGCTTTCTTT.

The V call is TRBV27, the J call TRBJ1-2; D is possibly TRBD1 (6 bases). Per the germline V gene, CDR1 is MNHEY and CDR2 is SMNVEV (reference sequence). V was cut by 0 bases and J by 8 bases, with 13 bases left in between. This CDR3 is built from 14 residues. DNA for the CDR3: TGTGCCAGCAGTTTATCTGCAGGGACATTCGGCTACACCTTC. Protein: CASSLSAGTFGYTF.

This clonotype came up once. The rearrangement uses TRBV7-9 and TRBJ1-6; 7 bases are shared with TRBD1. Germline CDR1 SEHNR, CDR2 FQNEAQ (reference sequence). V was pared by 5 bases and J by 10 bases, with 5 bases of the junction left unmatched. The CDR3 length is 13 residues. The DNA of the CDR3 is TGTGCCAGCAGCATCCGACAGGGCTCACCCCTCCACTTT. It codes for CASSIRQGSPLHF.

The CDR3 loop is CSAREGQLTYEQYF. The CDR3, as DNA: TGCAGTGCTAGAGAGGGGCAGCTTACCTACGAGCAGTACTTC. The J gene is TRBJ2-7, the V gene TRBV20-1; TRBD1 might be the D (5 bases). In germline, CDR1 is DFQATT, CDR2 SNEGSKA (reference sequence). The CDR3 is made up of 14 amino acids. The V and J ends lost 0 bases and 2 bases respectively, with 11 bases between them.

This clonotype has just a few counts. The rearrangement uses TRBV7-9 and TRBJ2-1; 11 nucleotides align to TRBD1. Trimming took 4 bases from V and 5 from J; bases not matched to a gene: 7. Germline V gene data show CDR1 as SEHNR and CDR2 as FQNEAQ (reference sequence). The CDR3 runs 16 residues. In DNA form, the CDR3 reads TGTGCCAGCAGCTACCGGACAGGGGGCGACCACAATGAGCAGTTCTTC. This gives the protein CASSYRTGGDHNEQFF.

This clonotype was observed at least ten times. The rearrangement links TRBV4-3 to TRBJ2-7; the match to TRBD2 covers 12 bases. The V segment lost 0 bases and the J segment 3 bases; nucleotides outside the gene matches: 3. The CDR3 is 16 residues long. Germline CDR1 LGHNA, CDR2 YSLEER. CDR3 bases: TGCGCCAGCAGCCAAGATCCGACTAGCGGGGGCTACGAGCAGTACTTC. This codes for CASSQDPTSGGYEQYF.

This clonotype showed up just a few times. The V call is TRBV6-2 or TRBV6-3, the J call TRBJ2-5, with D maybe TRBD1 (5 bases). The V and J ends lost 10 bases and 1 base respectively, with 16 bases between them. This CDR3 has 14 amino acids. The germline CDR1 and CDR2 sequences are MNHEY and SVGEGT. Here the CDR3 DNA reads TGTGCCACCCTTAAAGGCGACAGCCAAGAGACCCAGTACTTC. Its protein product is CATLKGDSQETQYF.

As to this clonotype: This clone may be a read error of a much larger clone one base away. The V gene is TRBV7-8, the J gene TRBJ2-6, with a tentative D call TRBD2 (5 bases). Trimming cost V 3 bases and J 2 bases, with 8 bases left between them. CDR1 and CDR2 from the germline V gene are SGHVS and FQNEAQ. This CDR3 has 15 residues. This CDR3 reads CASSFGVPGANVLTF. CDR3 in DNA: TGTGCCAGCAGCTTCGGGGTCCCTGGGGCCAACGTCCTGACTTTC.

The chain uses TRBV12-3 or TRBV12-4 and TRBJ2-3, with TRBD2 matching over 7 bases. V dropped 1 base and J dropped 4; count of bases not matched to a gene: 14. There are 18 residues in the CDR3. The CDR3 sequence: CASSLEARKRDRADTQYF. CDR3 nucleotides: TGTGCCAGCAGTTTAGAGGCTAGGAAGCGGGATAGGGCAGATACGCAGTATTTT.

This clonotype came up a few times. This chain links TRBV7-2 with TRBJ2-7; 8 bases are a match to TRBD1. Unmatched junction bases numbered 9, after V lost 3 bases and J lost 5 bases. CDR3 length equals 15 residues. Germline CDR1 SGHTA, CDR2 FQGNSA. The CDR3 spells CASSFRDRWGDEQYF. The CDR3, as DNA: TGTGCCAGCAGCTTCAGGGACAGGTGGGGCGACGAGCAGTACTTC.

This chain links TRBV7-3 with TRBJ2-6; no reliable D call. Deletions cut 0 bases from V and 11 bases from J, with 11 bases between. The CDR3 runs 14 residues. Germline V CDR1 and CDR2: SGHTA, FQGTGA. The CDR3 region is CASSLTHGSDVLTF. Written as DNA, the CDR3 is TGTGCCAGCAGCTTAACTCATGGGTCCGACGTCCTGACTTTC.

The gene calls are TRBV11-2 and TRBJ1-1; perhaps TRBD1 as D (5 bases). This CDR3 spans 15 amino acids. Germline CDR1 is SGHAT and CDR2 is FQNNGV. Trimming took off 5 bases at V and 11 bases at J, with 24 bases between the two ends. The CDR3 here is CASSPWGGDLARAFF. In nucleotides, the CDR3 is TGTGCCAGCAGCCCATGGGGTGGGGACCTCGCTAGGGCTTTCTTT.

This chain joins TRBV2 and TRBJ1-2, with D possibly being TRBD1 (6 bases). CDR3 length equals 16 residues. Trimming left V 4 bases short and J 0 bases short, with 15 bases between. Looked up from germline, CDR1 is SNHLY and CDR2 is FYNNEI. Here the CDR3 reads CASSGPLEGANYGYTF. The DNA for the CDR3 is TGTGCCAGCAGTGGACCCCTCGAGGGGGCTAACTATGGCTACACCTTC.

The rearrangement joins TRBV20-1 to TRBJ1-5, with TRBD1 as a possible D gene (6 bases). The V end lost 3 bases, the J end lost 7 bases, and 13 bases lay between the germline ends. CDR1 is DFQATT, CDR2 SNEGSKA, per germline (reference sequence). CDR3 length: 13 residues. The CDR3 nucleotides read TGCAGTGCTAGTCAGGGGACTGGGCAGCCCCAGCATTTT. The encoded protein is CSASQGTGQPQHF.

The CDR3 reads CASSPGRGAPYEQFF. CDR3 bases: TGTGCCAGCAGCCCCGGGAGGGGGGCCCCTTATGAGCAGTTCTTC. The V and J genes are TRBV7-3 and TRBJ2-5; 8 bases map to TRBD2. The end of the DNA is better explained by TRBJ2-1, so the J call may be wrong. The germline V gene has CDR1 SGHTA and CDR2 FQGTGA. CDR3 length: 15 amino acids.

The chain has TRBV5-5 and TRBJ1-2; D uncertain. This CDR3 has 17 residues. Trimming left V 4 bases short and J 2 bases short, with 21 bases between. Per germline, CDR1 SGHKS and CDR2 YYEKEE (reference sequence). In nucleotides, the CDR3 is TGTGCCAGCAGCAACACCCCGGGCGCCAGTGCGAACTATGGCTACACCTTC. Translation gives CASSNTPGASANYGYTF.

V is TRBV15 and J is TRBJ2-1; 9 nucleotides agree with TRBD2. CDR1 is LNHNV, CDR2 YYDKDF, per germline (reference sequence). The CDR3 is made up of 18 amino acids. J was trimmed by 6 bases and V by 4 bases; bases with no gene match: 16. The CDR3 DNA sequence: TGTGCCACCAGCACCAGAGGGGGACCTAGCGGGGTTTCCAATGAGCAGTTCTTC. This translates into CATSTRGGPSGVSNEQFF. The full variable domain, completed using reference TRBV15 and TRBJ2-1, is DAMVIQNPRYQVTQFGKPVTLSCSQTLNHNVMYWYQQKSSQAPKLLFHYYDKDFNNEADTPDNFQSRRPNTSFCFLDIRSPGLGDTAMYLCATSTRGGPSGVSNEQFFGPGTRLTVL.

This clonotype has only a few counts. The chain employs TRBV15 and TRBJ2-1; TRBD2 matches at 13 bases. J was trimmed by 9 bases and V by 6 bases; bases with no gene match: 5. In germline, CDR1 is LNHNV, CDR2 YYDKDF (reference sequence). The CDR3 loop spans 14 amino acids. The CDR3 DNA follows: TGTGCCACCAGTAGTACTAGCGGGGGGGCTGAGCAGTTCTTC. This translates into CATSSTSGGAEQFF.